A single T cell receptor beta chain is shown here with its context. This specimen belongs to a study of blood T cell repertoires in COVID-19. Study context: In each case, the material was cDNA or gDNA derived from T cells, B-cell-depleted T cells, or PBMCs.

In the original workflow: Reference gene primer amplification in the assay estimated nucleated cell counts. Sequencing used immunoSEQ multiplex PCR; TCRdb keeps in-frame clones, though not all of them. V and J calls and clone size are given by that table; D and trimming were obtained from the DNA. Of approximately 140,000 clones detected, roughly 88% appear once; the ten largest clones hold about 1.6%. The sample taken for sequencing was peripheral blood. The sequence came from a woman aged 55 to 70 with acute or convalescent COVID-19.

DNA for the CDR3: TGTGCCAGCAGCTTGAAACCCCTGGGGGACAACCCTGAAGCTTTCTTT. This codes for CASSLKPLGDNPEAFF. The rearrangement joins TRBV5-6 to TRBJ1-1; D possibly corresponds to TRBD1 (6 bases). From germline, CDR1 is SGHDT and CDR2 YYEEEE. The V end lost 1 base, the J end lost 6 bases, and 19 bases lay between the germline ends. CDR3 length: 16 residues. Drawing the rest from reference TRBV5-6 and TRBJ1-1, the complete variable domain is DAGVTQSPTHLIKTRGQQVTLRCSPKSGHDTVSWYQQALGQGPQFIFQYYEEEERQRGNFPDRFSGHQFPNYSSELNVNALLLGDSALYLCASSLKPLGDNPEAFFGQGTRLTVV.